The source of this T cell receptor (beta chain) is a study of regulatory T cells in long-lasting Graves disease. Noted time point: persistent/refractory GD, antithyroid drugs over 5 years with positive TRAb. PBMC-derived RNA was used for the TCR library. Peripheral blood, at 8 to 9.5 milliliters, went into EDTA tubes. TCR beta libraries were built with iRepertoire HTBI primers and Arm-PCR of CDR3 regions. One entry per CDR3 protein, called by TCRdb with MiXCR from the multiplex PCR reads. Of about 470,000 distinct CDR3 sequences in the sample, roughly 20% were seen once. This clonotype was detected many times. This TCR derives from a female donor with Graves disease. The sample was peripheral blood mononuclear cells (PBMCs), taken when the disease was refractory, from a patient treated with antithyroid drugs.

The CDR3 nucleotides read TGTGCCAGCAGCATCACTTCTCCGAACACTGAAGCTTTCTTT. Amino acids: CASSITSPNTEAFF. V is TRBV28 and J is TRBJ1-1; no firm D call. The CDR3 consists of 14 residues. Germline CDR1 and CDR2: MDHEN and SYDVKM. Between the trimmed V and J ends, which lost 6 bases and 1 base, there was a span of 12 bases.